This T cell receptor beta chain stems from a study of CD8 T cells in ankylosing spondylitis (dated by TCRdb to 2015 to 2018). For the study in its entirety: T cell receptor beta repertoires were profiled in healthy donors and ankylosing spondylitis patients so that disease-linked TCR variants could be found. The whole study cohort included roughly 110 healthy donors and 25 or so ankylosing spondylitis patients. Peripheral blood samples were taken, and synovial fluid was additionally collected from ankylosing spondylitis patients. The paper as a whole reports these results and caveats: Some of the motif variants had been reported before in the synovial fluid and blood of reactive arthritis patients, a finding that suggests common disease-initiation mechanisms. A CD8+ phenotype was shown by the disease-linked clones, which were found at relatively low frequencies in peripheral blood. According to the report, matched synovial fluid samples from ankylosing spondylitis patients were significantly enriched for the disease-linked clones. A TCR beta motif of about 8 highly homologous amino acid variants appeared characteristic of blood from ankylosing spondylitis patients.

This clonotype was counted between two and nine times. Its cognate antigen has yet to be identified. The junction differs from germline at one of its ends, possibly a read error. The cysteine opens and the phenylalanine closes a CDR3 of 14 amino acids. Only CDR3 DNA is held: 42 bases, read in frame from base 1. Via the germline V gene, CDR1 is SGHTA and CDR2 FQGNSA. The instrument was an Illumina HiSeq 2500. Quantitative 5'-RACE with molecular barcodes was used to prepare TCR beta libraries. Regarding the original processing steps: Disease-linked TCR variants were identified with a new computational method built on a probabilistic model of VDJ rearrangement. TCRdb reworked the public reads: Q25 trimming with fastp, MiXCR clone assembly, productive beta chains retained. Identical CDR3 protein sequences are pooled into one entry, listed with their most common genes and DNA. TCRdb's processing, not the authors', yielded these V and J calls. The sample data list about 800,000 distinct CDR3 sequences, and 10% to 15% of these were observed just once. The ten largest clones capture 0.45% to 0.6% of the sample.

This receptor was obtained from a male donor with ankylosing spondylitis. The sequence is built from TRBV7-2 and TRBJ2-7; TRBD1 fits 8 bases in the junction. The material sequenced was blood, either unsorted or a sorted T cell fraction (not recorded which). The CDR3 is CASSLSGQGSLPRF. The sequenced DNA: TGTGCCAGCAGCTTATCCGGACAGGGCTCGCTGCCTCGCTTC.